Below, one T cell receptor beta chain is given with its context. The antigen is not known. The data were taken from a study of beta chain features in type 1 diabetes. Between the trimmed V and J ends, which lost 2 bases and 3 bases, there was a span of 8 bases. This CDR3 region has 13 residues. Germline V CDR1 and CDR2: KGHSH, LQKENI. Broader study findings: Moderately but significantly shorter TCRB CDR3s were found in Type 1 diabetes patients in all four CD4+ subsets. The cDNA sequencing approach could over-represent high-TCR-expressing cells. VDJ junctions from patients with type 1 diabetes contained fewer insertions and more deletions.

TCRB transcripts that were expressed got sequenced, as all of the isolated RNA had been reverse transcribed. Only in-frame clones appear in the TCRdb table, and some are missing; sequencing was by immunoSEQ multiplex PCR. The sample yields around 97,000 clones, 25% to 30% seen once. The origin of this receptor is a woman between 18 and 29 years old with type 1 diabetes. The gene calls are TRBV18 and TRBJ2-7, with unresolved D. Sequencing was done on a sample of central memory CD4+ T cells from blood. As DNA, the CDR3 is TGTGCCAGCTCACCAGGGCCCGGCTACGAGCAGTACTTC. It encodes CASSPGPGYEQYF.